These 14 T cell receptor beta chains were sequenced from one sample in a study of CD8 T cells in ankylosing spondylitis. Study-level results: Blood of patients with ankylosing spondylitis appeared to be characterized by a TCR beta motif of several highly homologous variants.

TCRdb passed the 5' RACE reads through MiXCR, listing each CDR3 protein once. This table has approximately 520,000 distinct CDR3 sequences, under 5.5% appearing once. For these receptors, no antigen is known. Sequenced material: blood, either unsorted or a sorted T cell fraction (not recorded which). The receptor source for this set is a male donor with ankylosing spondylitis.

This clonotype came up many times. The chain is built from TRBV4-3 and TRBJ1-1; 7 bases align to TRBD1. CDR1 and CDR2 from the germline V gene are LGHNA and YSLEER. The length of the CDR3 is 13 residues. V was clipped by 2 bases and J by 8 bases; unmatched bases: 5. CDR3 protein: CASSQQGGPEAFF. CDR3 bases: TGCGCCAGCAGCCAACAAGGGGGCCCGGAAGCTTTCTTT.

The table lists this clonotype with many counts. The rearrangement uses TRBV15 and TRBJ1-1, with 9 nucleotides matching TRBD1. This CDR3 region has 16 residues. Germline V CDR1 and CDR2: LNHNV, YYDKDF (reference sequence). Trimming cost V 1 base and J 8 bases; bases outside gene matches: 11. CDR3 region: CATSRGPTTGTGEAFF. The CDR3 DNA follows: TGTGCCACCAGCAGAGGACCCACAACCGGGACAGGGGAAGCTTTCTTT.

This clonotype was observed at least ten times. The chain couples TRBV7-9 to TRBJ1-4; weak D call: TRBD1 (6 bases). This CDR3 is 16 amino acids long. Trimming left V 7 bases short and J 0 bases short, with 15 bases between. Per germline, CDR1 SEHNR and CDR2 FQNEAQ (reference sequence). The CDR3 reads CASTLTGSATNEKLFF. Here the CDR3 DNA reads TGTGCCAGCACCCTAACAGGGAGTGCAACTAATGAAAAACTGTTTTTT.

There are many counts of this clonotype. The CDR3 coding sequence is TGTGCCAGCAGTCCGACGACTTGGCCACCCCTCCACTTT. Its translation: CASSPTTWPPLHF. V and J are TRBV27 and TRBJ1-6; no definite D call. The CDR3 runs 13 residues. Germline loops: CDR1 MNHEY, CDR2 SMNVEV (reference sequence). V was shortened by 5 bases and J by 11 bases, with 13 bases between the two germline ends.

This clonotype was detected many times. CDR3 in DNA: TGCAGTGCTACCACATCACTAGCCCAGGCGGTCACCGGGGAGCTGTTTTTT. Translated, it gives CSATTSLAQAVTGELFF. The chain is built from TRBV20-1 and TRBJ2-2; possible D gene TRBD2, 6 bases. V was shortened by 4 bases and J by 4 bases, with 22 bases between the two germline ends. The CDR3 is 17 residues long. Germline loops: CDR1 DFQATT, CDR2 SNEGSKA (reference sequence).

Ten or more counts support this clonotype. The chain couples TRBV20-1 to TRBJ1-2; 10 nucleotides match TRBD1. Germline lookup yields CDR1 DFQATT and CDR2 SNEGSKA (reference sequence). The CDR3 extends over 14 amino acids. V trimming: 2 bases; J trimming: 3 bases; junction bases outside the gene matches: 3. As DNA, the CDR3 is TGCAGTGCTAGAAGGACAGGGGGGGACTATGGCTACACCTTC. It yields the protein CSARRTGGDYGYTF.

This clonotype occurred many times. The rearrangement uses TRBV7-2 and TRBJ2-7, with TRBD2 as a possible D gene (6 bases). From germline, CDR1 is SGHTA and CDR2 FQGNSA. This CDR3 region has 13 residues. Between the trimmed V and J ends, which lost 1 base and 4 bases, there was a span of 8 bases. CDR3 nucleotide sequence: TGTGCCAGCAGCTTAGTAGCGGAATACGAGCAGTACTTC. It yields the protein CASSLVAEYEQYF.

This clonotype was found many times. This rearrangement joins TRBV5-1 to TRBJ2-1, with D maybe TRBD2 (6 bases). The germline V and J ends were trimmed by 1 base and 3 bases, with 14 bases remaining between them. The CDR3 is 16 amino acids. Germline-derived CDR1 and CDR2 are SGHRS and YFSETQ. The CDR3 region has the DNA TGCGCCAGCAGCTTGAGTTGGGGGAGGATCTACAATGAGCAGTTCTTC. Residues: CASSLSWGRIYNEQFF.

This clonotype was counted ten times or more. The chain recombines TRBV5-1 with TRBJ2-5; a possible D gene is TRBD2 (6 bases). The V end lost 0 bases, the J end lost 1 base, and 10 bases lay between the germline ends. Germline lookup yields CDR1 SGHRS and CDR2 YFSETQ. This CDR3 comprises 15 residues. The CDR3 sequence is CASSLEVAAQETQYF. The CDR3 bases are TGCGCCAGCAGCTTGGAGGTAGCGGCCCAAGAGACCCAGTACTTC. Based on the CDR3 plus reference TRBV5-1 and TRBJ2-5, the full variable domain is KAGVTQTPRYLIKTRGQQVTLSCSPISGHRSVSWYQQTPGQGLQFLFEYFSETQRNKGNFPGRFSGRQFSNSRSEMNVSTLELGDSALYLCASSLEVAAQETQYFGPGTRLLVL.

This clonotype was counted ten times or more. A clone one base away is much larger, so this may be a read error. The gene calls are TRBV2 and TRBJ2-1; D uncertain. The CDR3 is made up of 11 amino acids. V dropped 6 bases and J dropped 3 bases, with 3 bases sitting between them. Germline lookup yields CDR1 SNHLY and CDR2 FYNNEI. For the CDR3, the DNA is TGTGCCAGCAGCCACTACAATGAGCAGTTCTTC. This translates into CASSHYNEQFF. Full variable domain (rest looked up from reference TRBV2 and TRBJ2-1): EPEVTQTPSHQVTQMGQEVILRCVPISNHLYFYWYRQILGQKVEFLVSFYNNEISEKSEIFDDQFSVERPDGSNFTLKIRSTKLEDSAMYFCASSHYNEQFFGPGTRLTVL.

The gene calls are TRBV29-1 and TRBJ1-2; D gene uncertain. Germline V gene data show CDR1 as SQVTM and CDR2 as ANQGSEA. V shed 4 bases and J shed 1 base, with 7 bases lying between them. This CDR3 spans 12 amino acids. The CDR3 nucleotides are TGCAGCGTTGTTAGGAATAACTATGGCTACACCTTC. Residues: CSVVRNNYGYTF.

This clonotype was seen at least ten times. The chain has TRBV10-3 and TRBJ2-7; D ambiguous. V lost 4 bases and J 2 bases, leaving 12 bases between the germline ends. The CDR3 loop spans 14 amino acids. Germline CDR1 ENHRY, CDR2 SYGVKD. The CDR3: CAISVGITPYEQYF. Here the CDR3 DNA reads TGTGCCATCAGTGTGGGAATTACGCCCTACGAGCAGTACTTC.

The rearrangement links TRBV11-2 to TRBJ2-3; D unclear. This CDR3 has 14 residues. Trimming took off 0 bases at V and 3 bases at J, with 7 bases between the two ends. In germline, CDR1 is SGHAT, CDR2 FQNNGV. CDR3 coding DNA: TGTGCCAGCAGCTTAGATGCGGCGACAGATACGCAGTATTTT. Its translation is CASSLDAATDTQYF.

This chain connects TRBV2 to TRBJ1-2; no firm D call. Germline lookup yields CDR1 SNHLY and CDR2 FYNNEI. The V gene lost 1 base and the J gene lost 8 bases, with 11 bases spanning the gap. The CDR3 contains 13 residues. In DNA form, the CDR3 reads TGTGCCAGCAGTGAAGGGCGGGGATTAGGCTACACCTTC. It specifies CASSEGRGLGYTF.